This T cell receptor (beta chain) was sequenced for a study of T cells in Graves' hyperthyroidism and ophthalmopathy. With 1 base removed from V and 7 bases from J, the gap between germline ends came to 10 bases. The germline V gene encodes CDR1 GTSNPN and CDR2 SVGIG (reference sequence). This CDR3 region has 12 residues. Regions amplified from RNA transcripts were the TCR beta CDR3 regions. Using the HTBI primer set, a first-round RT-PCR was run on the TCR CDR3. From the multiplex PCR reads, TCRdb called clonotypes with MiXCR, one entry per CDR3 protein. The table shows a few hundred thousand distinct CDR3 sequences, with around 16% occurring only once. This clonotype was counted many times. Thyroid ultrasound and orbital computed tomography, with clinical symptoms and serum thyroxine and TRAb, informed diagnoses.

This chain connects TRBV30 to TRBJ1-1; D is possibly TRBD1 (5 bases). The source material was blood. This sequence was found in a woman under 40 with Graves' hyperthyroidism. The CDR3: CAWSGQKIEAFF. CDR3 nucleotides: TGTGCCTGGAGTGGACAGAAAATTGAAGCTTTCTTT.